This T cell receptor beta chain was sequenced during a study of blood T cell repertoires in COVID-19 (dated by TCRdb to about 2020). Study-level background: Collaborator samples came from the United States, Italy and Spain and covered acute and convalescent phases of COVID-19. The material from the prospective study consisted of cDNA or gDNA derived from T cells, B-cell-depleted T cells, or PBMCs. Subjects who had been exposed to COVID-19, were actively infected with it, or had recovered from it provided the deeply sampled blood TCRbeta repertoires that made up the dataset. The repertoires were made available in a free public database intended to serve as a resource for research on the immune response to SARS-CoV-2. The samples were drawn from two sources: the first 160 participants of the ongoing ImmuneRACE study, and over 950 subjects contributed by 6 global collaborators. The sample metadata nearly always contained a de-identified subject ID, COVID-19 status, age in years and sex. Where available, HLA class I and class II types were taken from metadata supplied by the sample provider and were not determined by assay-based typing.

In Seattle, one collaborating source enrolled patients while the infection was active and tracked those patients longitudinally over the course of disease. The collaborating institutions used their own protocols to collect whole blood in K2EDTA tubes. Collaborator samples were shipped for TCRbeta analysis as frozen whole blood, isolated PBMCs, or DNA extracted from either sample type. TCRbeta CDR3 regions were amplified from genomic DNA using the immunoSEQ Assay, a bias-controlled multiplex PCR. As for how the authors treated the data: The number of nucleated cells in each sample was estimated from the amplification of reference gene primers within the assay. To quantify the absolute abundance of each unique TCRbeta CDR3 rearrangement, sequence reads were collapsed and filtered. For each sample, productive Simpson clonality was calculated by taking the square root of Simpson's diversity index across productive rearrangements. This is the immuneACCESS table as TCRdb keeps it, with only in-frame sequences that have V and J called. A part of the clones is gone; compared with another copy, unresolved V genes explain less than half, and the rest is unexplained. V, J and clone size are taken as reported in that table, and D and trimming were inferred from the DNA itself. This sample is represented by about 500,000 clones; 85% to 90% of them were singletons. Clones ranked in the top ten supply about 0.91% of the sample.

From V the trimming removes 3 bases and from J it removes 4 bases, while the gene matches leave 4 bases of the junction unaccounted for. CDR1 and CDR2 are read off the germline V gene (reference sequence) as SEHNR and FQNEAQ. The CDR3 covers 14 residues, taking in both the cysteine and the phenylalanine. Only the CDR3 part of the read is kept: 42 bases, read in frame from the first base. The paper as a whole reports these results and caveats: The quantity of clinical and demographic metadata differed by source and by participant and was supplied without curation.

Concerning this clone itself: It lacks a known antigen. Base qualities are not at hand, and no much larger clone is one base apart.

The chain links TRBV7-9 with TRBJ2-3; 7 junctional bases match TRBD2. The receptor comes from a man aged 18-30 years with COVID-19, enrolled during active disease. Sequencing was carried out using peripheral blood. The DNA sequence follows: TGTGCCAGCAGCTTGGGCGGGAGTTCAGATACGCAGTATTTT. This sequence encodes CASSLGGSSDTQYF.